The 30 T cell receptor beta chains below come from one sample, sequenced in a study of shared clonotypes between healthy human individuals (dated by TCRdb to 2020 to 2021). The library was produced with the immunoSEQ multiplex PCR assay. The source is immuneACCESS, and TCRdb retained only in-frame sequences with V and J called. Part of the clones is not carried over; for the studies checked, unresolved V genes explain less than half of this, and the remainder is unexplained. This sample comprises about 2.3 million clones, approximately 93% of them detected only once. About 0.41% of the sample rests with the top ten. Sequencing input: naive CD4+ T cells from PBMCs. The cell subset or site label, read with the paper, signifies: CD45RA+ positively selected. Receptors were obtained from a young man in good health. Some clones in this sample may be carry-over from other donors' samples.

V and J are TRBV20-1 and TRBJ2-7; 7 bases are a match to TRBD2. Per germline, CDR1 DFQATT and CDR2 SNEGSKA (reference sequence). This CDR3 contains 11 residues. The trim removed 3 bases at V and 5 bases at J, leaving 1 base unmatched. Written as DNA, the CDR3 is TGCAGTGCTAGCGGGAGGAACGAGCAGTACTTC. Its translation: CSASGRNEQYF.

Remarks on this clone: Other DNA sequences in the sample encode the same CDR3. The chain has TRBV30 and TRBJ2-7; 7 nucleotides line up with TRBD1. Per germline, CDR1 GTSNPN and CDR2 SVGIG (reference sequence). V shed 0 bases, J shed 3 bases, and the junction held 2 bases outside the gene matches. The CDR3 runs 13 residues. This chain's CDR3 is CAWSVQGIYEQYF. The CDR3 DNA sequence: TGTGCCTGGAGTGTACAGGGGATCTACGAGCAGTACTTC.

This clone was detected only once. The V gene is TRBV6-6, the J gene TRBJ2-5, with D perhaps TRBD1 (6 bases). Germline CDR1 MNHNY, CDR2 SVGAGI (reference sequence). This CDR3 comprises 14 residues. V was trimmed by 6 bases and J by 1 base, leaving 12 bases between them. The CDR3 sequence is CASSQGQAQETQYF. CDR3 nucleotide sequence: TGTGCCAGCAGCCAGGGGCAGGCCCAAGAGACCCAGTACTTC.

The gene calls are TRBV7-9 and TRBJ2-7; no definite D call. This CDR3 is 12 amino acids long. CDR1 and CDR2 (germline): SEHNR, FQNEAQ (reference sequence). Trimming removed 5 bases at V and 2 bases at J, with 7 bases between. CDR3 sequence (DNA): TGTGCCAGCAGCCAACTTACCTACGAGCAGTACTTC. It is translated as CASSQLTYEQYF.

The rearrangement uses TRBV11-2 and TRBJ1-1, with a weak D call TRBD1 (5 bases). The ends were cut back, 5 bases at V and 10 bases at J, with 17 bases in the middle. Germline V gene data show CDR1 as SGHAT and CDR2 as FQNNGV. This CDR3 has 13 amino acids. CDR3 residues: CASSRGPSGGAFF. The CDR3 DNA is TGTGCCAGCAGCCGTGGCCCGTCGGGGGGAGCTTTCTTT. Full variable domain (remainder filled in from reference TRBV11-2 and TRBJ1-1): EAGVAQSPRYKIIEKRQSVAFWCNPISGHATLYWYQQILGQGPKLLIQFQNNGVVDDSQLPKDRFSAERLKGVDSTLKIQPAKLEDSAVYLCASSRGPSGGAFFGQGTRLTVV.

This chain links TRBV9 with TRBJ2-3, with D possibly matching TRBD2 (5 bases). Germline V lookup: CDR1 SGDLS, CDR2 YYNGEE. This CDR3 comprises 15 residues. Between the trimmed V and J ends, which lost 4 bases and 3 bases, there was a span of 15 bases. Here the CDR3 reads CASSPPGSATDTQYF. DNA for the CDR3: TGTGCCAGCAGCCCCCCGGGGTCCGCTACAGATACGCAGTATTTT.

V and J are TRBV28 and TRBJ1-2; weak D call: TRBD1 (6 bases). CDR1 and CDR2 from the germline V gene are MDHEN and SYDVKM. This CDR3 region has 13 residues. V lost 8 bases, J lost 4 bases, and 14 bases lay in between. This chain's CDR3 is CASQKGGPYGYTF. CDR3 bases: TGTGCCAGCCAGAAAGGGGGGCCCTATGGCTACACCTTC.

Turning to this clone: At one boundary the junction diverges from the germline segment, which might be a read error. V usage is TRBV15 and J usage is TRBJ1-2; 10 nucleotides agree with TRBD1. From germline, CDR1 is LNHNV and CDR2 YYDKDF (reference sequence). The CDR3 sequence is 13 residues long. CDR3 in amino acids: CATSRDRDRGSRF. The CDR3, as DNA: TGTGCCACCAGCAGAGATCGGGACAGGGGATCTCGATTC.

The J gene is TRBJ2-1, the V gene TRBV6-1; 14 bases agree with TRBD2. The germline gives CDR1 MNHNS, CDR2 SASEGT. J gave up 8 bases and V 4 bases, and 10 bases lay outside the gene matches. The length of the CDR3 is 17 residues. Written as DNA, the CDR3 is TGTGCCAGCAGTGGTCCCGGGACTAGCGGGAGAGGGTATGAGCAGTTCTTC. Amino acid sequence: CASSGPGTSGRGYEQFF.

J is TRBJ2-3 and V is TRBV7-9; TRBD2 agrees at 8 bases. The CDR3 is made up of 15 amino acids. Looked up from germline, CDR1 is SEHNR and CDR2 is FQNEAQ (reference sequence). V was clipped by 6 bases and J by 2 bases; unmatched bases: 7. The CDR3 sequence: CASRSSGSPTDTQYF. In DNA form, the CDR3 reads TGTGCCAGCAGGTCGAGCGGGAGTCCCACAGATACGCAGTATTTT.

The genes are TRBV4-2 and TRBJ1-5; D ambiguous. The CDR3 is 13 amino acids. V was clipped by 4 bases and J by 9 bases, with 13 bases between them. Per the germline V gene, CDR1 is LGHNA and CDR2 is YNFKEQ. The CDR3 region has the DNA TGTGCCAGCAGCCCCATTAGGACGGGGCCCCAGCATTTT. This sequence encodes CASSPIRTGPQHF.

A remark on this clone: Other DNA sequences within the sample encode an identical CDR3. The CDR3 loop reads CASSVVGAQETQYF. The DNA for the CDR3 is TGTGCCAGCAGCGTAGTCGGGGCCCAAGAGACCCAGTACTTC. This chain links TRBV9 with TRBJ2-5, with D possibly being TRBD1 or TRBD2 (5 bases each). The germline V and J ends were trimmed by 0 bases and 1 base, with 7 bases remaining between them. Germline V gene sequence: CDR1 SGDLS, CDR2 YYNGEE. This CDR3 contains 14 residues.

The chain joins TRBV9 to TRBJ2-3, with 11 bases matching TRBD2. CDR3 length: 16 amino acids. J gave up 3 bases and V 4 bases, and 7 bases lay outside the gene matches. Per the germline V gene, CDR1 is SGDLS and CDR2 is YYNGEE. CDR3 loop: CASSSRGLAETDTQYF. The DNA for the CDR3 is TGTGCCAGCAGCTCCCGGGGACTAGCGGAGACAGATACGCAGTATTTT.

The V call is TRBV27, the J call TRBJ1-1; D is possibly TRBD1 (6 bases). The CDR3 sequence is 15 residues long. Germline V gene lookup returns CDR1 MNHEY and CDR2 SMNVEV (reference sequence). Between the trimmed V and J ends, which lost 6 bases and 3 bases, there was a span of 17 bases. The CDR3 sequence is CASRKAGGGYTEAFF. As DNA, the CDR3 is TGTGCCAGCAGGAAGGCGGGGGGCGGGTACACTGAAGCTTTCTTT.

This rearrangement joins TRBV19 to TRBJ2-5; the D gene is possibly TRBD1 (5 bases). The CDR3 extends over 16 amino acids. Germline V gene lookup returns CDR1 LNHDA and CDR2 SQIVND (reference sequence). The V gene lost 3 bases and the J gene lost 5 bases, with 19 bases spanning the gap. The CDR3 is CASSMPRSVAGETQYF. The CDR3, as DNA: TGTGCCAGTAGTATGCCTCGGTCTGTGGCAGGGGAGACCCAGTACTTC.

This sequence joins TRBV18 and TRBJ2-5; D remains unclear. The germline V gene encodes CDR1 KGHSH and CDR2 LQKENI. V dropped 7 bases and J dropped 2 bases, with 11 bases sitting between them. This CDR3 contains 13 residues. CDR3 sequence (DNA): TGTGCCAGCTTACAGCGATTACAAGAGACCCAGTACTTC. Residues: CASLQRLQETQYF.

The chain has TRBV18 and TRBJ2-2; D unresolved. V was pared by 3 bases and J by 0 bases, with 20 bases between. The CDR3 is made up of 19 amino acids. The V gene's germline CDR1 is KGHSH and CDR2 LQKENI. CDR3 sequence reads: CASSPPIGKSATNTGELFF. The CDR3 nucleotides are TGTGCCAGCTCACCCCCCATCGGTAAGAGCGCGACGAACACCGGGGAGCTGTTTTTT.

V gene TRBV27 combines with J gene TRBJ2-3, with D possibly called TRBD1 or TRBD2 (5 bases each). V was trimmed by 2 bases and J by 1 base, leaving 10 bases between them. Germline loops: CDR1 MNHEY, CDR2 SMNVEV (reference sequence). The CDR3 has 15 amino acids. DNA for the CDR3: TGTGCCAGCAGTTTACGAGGGACGGGCACAGATACGCAGTATTTT. Translating gives CASSLRGTGTDTQYF.

The chain joins TRBV19 to TRBJ2-3; 7 bases fit TRBD1. J gave up 5 bases and V 5 bases, and 10 bases lay outside the gene matches. The CDR3 extends over 15 amino acids. The germline CDR1 and CDR2 sequences are LNHDA and SQIVND (reference sequence). The CDR3 sequence: CASSPRDREVDTQYF. The CDR3 DNA reads TGTGCCAGTAGTCCGCGAGACAGGGAAGTAGATACGCAGTATTTT. Full variable domain (rest looked up from reference TRBV19 and TRBJ2-3): DGGITQSPKYLFRKEGQNVTLSCEQNLNHDAMYWYRQDPGQGLRLIYYSQIVNDFQKGDIAEGYSVSREKKESFPLTVTSAQKNPTAFYLCASSPRDREVDTQYFGPGTRLTVL.

Concerning this clone itself: Other DNA variants within this sample encode the same CDR3. V gene TRBV28 combines with J gene TRBJ2-2, with unresolved D. Germline loops: CDR1 MDHEN, CDR2 SYDVKM. The CDR3 is 15 residues long. The V end was cut by 2 bases, the J end by 0 bases, with 7 bases between. In DNA, the CDR3 is TGTGCCAGCAGTTTAGGCAGATCGAACACCGGGGAGCTGTTTTTT. This gives the protein CASSLGRSNTGELFF.

This chain joins TRBV5-4 and TRBJ1-4; no clear D gene. The CDR3 is 15 amino acids. Trimming stripped 4 bases from V and 8 bases from J, with 18 bases between. Germline assignment: CDR1 SGHNT and CDR2 YYREEE (reference sequence). The CDR3 loop is CASSPSAGPKEKLFF. CDR3 DNA sequence: TGTGCCAGCAGCCCTTCGGCAGGACCAAAGGAAAAACTGTTTTTT.

The chain is built from TRBV28 and TRBJ1-5, with a possible D match to TRBD1 (5 bases). V gave up 6 bases and J gave up 5 bases, with 17 bases separating them. CDR1 and CDR2 (germline): MDHEN, SYDVKM. This CDR3 spans 15 amino acids. The CDR3 nucleotides are TGTGCCAGCAGCCGGCCGGGGCGAACGCATCAGCCCCAGCATTTT. It specifies CASSRPGRTHQPQHF.

With respect to this clone: The same CDR3 arises from other DNA sequences in this sample as well. The chain employs TRBV11-2 and TRBJ2-7; 9 positions match TRBD2. V shed 3 bases, J shed 1 base, and the junction held 1 base outside the gene matches. The germline V gene has CDR1 SGHAT and CDR2 FQNNGV. This CDR3 region has 14 residues. The CDR3 reads CASSLGLASYEQYF. CDR3 in DNA: TGTGCCAGCAGCTTGGGACTAGCTTCCTACGAGCAGTACTTC.

This chain links TRBV28 with TRBJ2-5; D gene unclear. The V gene's germline CDR1 is MDHEN and CDR2 SYDVKM. V was clipped by 2 bases and J by 0 bases, with 7 bases between them. The CDR3 has 14 residues. Here the CDR3 DNA reads TGTGCCAGCAGTTTAACCCCGTACCAAGAGACCCAGTACTTC. Its translation is CASSLTPYQETQYF.

The chain employs TRBV28 and TRBJ1-1, with D possibly matching TRBD1 (5 bases). V lost 5 bases to trimming and J lost 4 bases, with 17 bases between them. The CDR3 extends over 15 amino acids. Germline CDR1 reads MDHEN; CDR2 reads SYDVKM. The CDR3 protein is CASSGRGGEGTEAFF. In DNA form, the CDR3 reads TGTGCCAGCAGTGGACGTGGAGGGGAGGGCACTGAAGCTTTCTTT.

This clone occurred once. The chain combines TRBV6-5 with TRBJ1-1, with unresolved D. The CDR3 covers 14 residues. Germline lookup yields CDR1 MNHEY and CDR2 SVGAGI. V was clipped by 0 bases and J by 7 bases, with 12 bases between them. The CDR3 reads CASSYSSGKSEAFF. The CDR3 coding sequence is TGTGCCAGCAGTTACTCGAGCGGGAAGAGTGAAGCTTTCTTT.

The genes are TRBV9 and TRBJ2-5, with TRBD1 identical over 12 bases. The CDR3 totals 15 residues. CDR1 and CDR2 from the germline V gene are SGDLS and YYNGEE. The J segment lost 5 bases and the V segment lost 4 bases, leaving 6 bases of the junction unmatched. The CDR3 DNA reads as TGTGCCAGCAGCCCGGGACAGGGGGCGCCGGAGACCCAGTACTTC. Translated: CASSPGQGAPETQYF.

This clone was detected only once. The chain recombines TRBV28 with TRBJ1-1; weak D call: TRBD1 (6 bases). This CDR3 has 16 residues. CDR1 and CDR2 from the germline V gene are MDHEN and SYDVKM. V dropped 2 bases and J dropped 8 bases, with 21 bases sitting between them. The CDR3 loop reads CASSLTGAGRTAEAFF. CDR3 bases: TGTGCCAGCAGTTTAACGGGGGCGGGGCGAACTGCCGAAGCTTTCTTT.

Turning to this clone: At the DNA level, this CDR3 is encoded by other sequences in the same sample as well. The chain is built from TRBV7-2 and TRBJ2-5, with 15 bases that match TRBD2. Trimming removed 4 bases from V and 2 bases from J; junction bases left unmatched: 2. Per germline, CDR1 SGHTA and CDR2 FQGNSA. The CDR3 runs to 16 residues. The CDR3 coding sequence is TGTGCCAGCAGCTCGGGACTAGCGGGAGGACAAGAGACCCAGTACTTC. Protein product: CASSSGLAGGQETQYF.

This clone was found once. The V call is TRBV21-1, the J call TRBJ2-5; the D call TRBD1 from the table was never checked on the DNA. TRBV21-1 counts as a pseudogene. The CDR3 spans 16 residues. CDR3 bases: TGTGCCAGCAGCAAGGGGACAGGATTGGGTCAAGAGACCCAGTACTTC. This translates into CASSKGTGLGQETQYF.